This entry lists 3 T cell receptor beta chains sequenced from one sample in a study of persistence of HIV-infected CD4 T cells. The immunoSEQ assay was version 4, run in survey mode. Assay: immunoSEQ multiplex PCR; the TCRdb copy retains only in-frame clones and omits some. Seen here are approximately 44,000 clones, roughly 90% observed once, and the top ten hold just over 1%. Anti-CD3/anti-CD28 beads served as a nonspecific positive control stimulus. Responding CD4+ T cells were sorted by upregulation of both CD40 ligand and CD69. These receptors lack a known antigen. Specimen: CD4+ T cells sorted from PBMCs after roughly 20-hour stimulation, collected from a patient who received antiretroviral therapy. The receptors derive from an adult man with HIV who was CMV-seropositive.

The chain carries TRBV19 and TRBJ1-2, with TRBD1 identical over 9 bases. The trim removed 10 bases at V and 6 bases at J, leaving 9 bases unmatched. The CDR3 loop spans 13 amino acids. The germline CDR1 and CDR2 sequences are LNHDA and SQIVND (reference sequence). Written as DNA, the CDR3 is TGTGCCACCGCACCCGGGGACAGGGATGGCTACACCTTC. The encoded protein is CATAPGDRDGYTF.

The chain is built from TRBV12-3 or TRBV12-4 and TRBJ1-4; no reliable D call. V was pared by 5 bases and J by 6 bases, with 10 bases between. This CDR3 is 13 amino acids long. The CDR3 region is CASSRREDEKLFF. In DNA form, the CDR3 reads TGTGCCAGCAGTCGCCGAGAGGATGAAAAACTGTTTTTT.

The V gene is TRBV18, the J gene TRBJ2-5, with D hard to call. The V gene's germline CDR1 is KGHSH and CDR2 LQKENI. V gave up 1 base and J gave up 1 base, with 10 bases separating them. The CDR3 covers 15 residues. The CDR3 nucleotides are TGTGCCAGCTCACCACTTCTCGGCAGCCAAGAGACCCAGTACTTC. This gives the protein CASSPLLGSQETQYF.